This TCR beta chain is from a study of identical twins. Study-wide points: In zero-insertion analyses, partial confounding could arise from invariant MAIT and iNKT cells. While abundant cord blood beta clonotypes carried fewer insertions, memory repertoires showed no such pattern.

From the 5' RACE reads, TCRdb called clonotypes with MiXCR, one entry per CDR3 protein. The data contain about 200,000 distinct CDR3 sequences, 6.5% of them singletons. The CDR3 contains 14 residues. Unmatched junction bases numbered 4, after V lost 6 bases and J lost 2 bases. Germline CDR1 SEHNR, CDR2 FQNEAQ (reference sequence). This clonotype was seen only a few times. Its antigen is unidentified. This sample was shared with a second study, whose subject was T cells expressing NK-cell markers. That work states: Seropositivity for HCMV was found in seven of the eight sequenced donors, with one seronegative.

This rearrangement joins TRBV7-9 to TRBJ1-5, with 7 bases matching TRBD1. The specimen was CD8+ T cells sorted from blood. The TCR comes from a woman younger than 35 in good health. The CDR3 protein is CASSSGGGNQPQHF. The CDR3, as DNA: TGTGCCAGCAGTTCAGGGGGTGGCAATCAGCCCCAGCATTTT.